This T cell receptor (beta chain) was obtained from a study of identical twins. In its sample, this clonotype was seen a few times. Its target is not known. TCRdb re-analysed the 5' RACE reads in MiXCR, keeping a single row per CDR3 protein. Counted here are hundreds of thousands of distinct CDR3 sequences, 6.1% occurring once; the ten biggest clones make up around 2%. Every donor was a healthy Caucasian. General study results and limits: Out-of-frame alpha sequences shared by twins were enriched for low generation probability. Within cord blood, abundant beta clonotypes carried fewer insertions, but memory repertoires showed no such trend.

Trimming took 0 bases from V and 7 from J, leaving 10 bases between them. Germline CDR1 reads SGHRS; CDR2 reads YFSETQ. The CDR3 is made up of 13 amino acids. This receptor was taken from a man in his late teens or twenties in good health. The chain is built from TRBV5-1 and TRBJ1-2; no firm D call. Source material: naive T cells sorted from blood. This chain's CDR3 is CASSLVADSGYTF. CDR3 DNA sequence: TGCGCCAGCAGCTTGGTGGCAGACTCTGGCTACACCTTC.